A selection of T cell receptor beta chains follows, all from one sample in a study of identical twins. TCRdb processed the 5' RACE reads anew with MiXCR; each CDR3 protein has one entry. The sample yields 1.5 million to 2 million distinct CDR3 sequences, about 31% seen once. The specimen was cord blood. The receptors originated from a newborn girl in good health. Each CDR3 is given with its conserved first and last residue. Fields, in order: V gene, J gene, clone size, D gene, CDR3 DNA, CDR3 protein. The D gene is left open where the match is weak. Part of the rows lack a size; the others show once, few, many or a class for expanded clones.

TRBV28	TRBJ2-7	.	.	TGTGCCAGCAGTTCCCCCCAAACGGAGGCCTCCTACGAGCAGTACTTC	CASSSPQTEASYEQYF
TRBV4-2	TRBJ2-2	.	.	TGTGCCAGCAGCCAAGTCGGGACTTCTGGTCCGCAGGCCGGGGAGCTGTTTTTT	CASSQVGTSGPQAGELFF
TRBV9	TRBJ2-1	.	TRBD2	TGTGCCAGCAGCGCCTACCGGGAGGTCAATGAGCAGTTCTTC	CASSAYREVNEQFF
TRBV13	TRBJ1-6	once	TRBD1	TGTGCCAGCAGCTTAGCAAGGGGGCCTTCACCCCTCCACTTT	CASSLARGPSPLHF
TRBV29-1	TRBJ2-3	many	TRBD1	TGCAGCGTGGGGCCTAGCAGGGACAGGGTGACAGATACGCAGTATTTT	CSVGPSRDRVTDTQYF
TRBV6-5	TRBJ1-1	.	.	TGTGCCAGCAGTTACTCGCCGTACCGGGACTTGAACACTGAAGCTTTCTTT	CASSYSPYRDLNTEAFF
TRBV13	TRBJ1-1	.	.	TGTGCCAGCAGTGGCAGGGCCTTTTACACTGAAGCTTTCTTT	CASSGRAFYTEAFF
TRBV6-1	TRBJ2-1	.	TRBD1	TGTGCCAGCACCAACCCGGGACAGGCCCCTGGGGGCTACAATGAGCAGTTCTTC	CASTNPGQAPGGYNEQFF
TRBV6-1	TRBJ1-1	once	.	TGTGCCAGCCAAGGAATAGGAGGTGAAGCTTTCTTT	CASQGIGGEAFF
TRBV19	TRBJ2-2	.	.	TGTGCCAGTAGCGGGATACTCGGGGAGCTGTTTTTT	CASSGILGELFF
TRBV6-6	TRBJ2-5	.	TRBD2	TGTGCCAGCAGTTATCTTCCGCAGCGGGGGCACCAAGAGACCCAGTACTTC	CASSYLPQRGHQETQYF
TRBV6-2/TRBV6-3	TRBJ2-7	few	TRBD2	TGTGCCAGCAGTTCCATGACTAGCGGGGTCATCTACGAGCAGTACTTC	CASSSMTSGVIYEQYF
TRBV5-1	TRBJ2-4	.	TRBD2	TGCGCCAGCAGCTTACTAGCGGTCCAAACCTTAAACATTCAGTACTTC	CASSLLAVQTLNIQYF
TRBV24-1	TRBJ2-5	.	TRBD2	TGTGCCACCAGTGATTTGCAAGGGACTAGCGGGAGGCAACTAGAGACCCAGTACTTC	CATSDLQGTSGRQLETQYF
TRBV20-1	TRBJ1-4	.	.	TGCAGTGCTAGGGCATGGGACGCCGGATCTTTAGAGAAACTGTTTTTT	CSARAWDAGSLEKLFF
TRBV20-1	TRBJ2-1	.	TRBD1	TGCAGTGCTAGAGATAACGCCAGGGGGCGCTCAGATGAGCAGTTCTTC	CSARDNARGRSDEQFF
TRBV5-1	TRBJ2-7	.	.	TGCGCCAGCAGCTTGAAGGCGTTTGACGAGCAGTACTTC	CASSLKAFDEQYF
TRBV10-3	TRBJ1-2	.	.	TGTGCCATCAGTGAGTCGTACACCGTTAACTATGGCTACACCTTC	CAISESYTVNYGYTF
TRBV12-3/TRBV12-4	TRBJ2-1	few	TRBD2	TGTGCCAGCAGTTTACACGGGGGGAATTACAATGAGCAGTTCTTC	CASSLHGGNYNEQFF
TRBV20-1	TRBJ1-2	.	.	TGTCTAGGGGCCAACTATGGCTACACCTTC	CLGANYGYTF
TRBV12-3/TRBV12-4	TRBJ2-5	many	.	TGTGCCAGCAGCACTATGCAGGGACCCCAAGAGACCCAGTACTTC	CASSTMQGPQETQYF
TRBV3-1	TRBJ2-5	.	.	TGTGCCAGCAGCCAAGAAAGAATGTGGTCAGAGACCCAGTACTTC	CASSQERMWSETQYF
TRBV20-1	TRBJ2-7	.	TRBD2	TGCAGTGCTAGAGTCGGGACTAGCGGCGAGCAGTACTTC	CSARVGTSGEQYF
TRBV3-1	TRBJ2-7	few	TRBD2	TGTGCCAGCAGCCAAGATAAGCGGGAGGGCCCCCACGAGCAGTACTTC	CASSQDKREGPHEQYF
TRBV13	TRBJ2-5	.	.	TGTGCCAGCAGCTCGGGCCCAAGGGAGGAGACCCAGTACTTC	CASSSGPREETQYF
TRBV20-1	TRBJ2-3	few	TRBD2	TGCAGTGCTAGACCCTCGCGGGGGTACACAGATACGCAGTATTTT	CSARPSRGYTDTQYF
TRBV7-2	TRBJ2-7	.	.	TGTGCCAGCAGCTTAGACCCAACGAGATCCTACGAGCAGTACTTC	CASSLDPTRSYEQYF
TRBV12-3/TRBV12-4	TRBJ2-3	.	TRBD1	TGTGCCAGCAGTCCGACAGGGTTTGAAACAGATACGCAGTATTTT	CASSPTGFETDTQYF
TRBV12-3/TRBV12-4	TRBJ2-3	few	.	TGTGCCAGCAGGAACCCCACAGATACGCAGTATTTT	CASRNPTDTQYF